Listed here are 3 T cell receptor beta chains from one sample, sequenced in a study of T cell responses to AZD1222 COVID-19 vaccine. Assay used: immunoSEQ multiplex PCR; TCRdb lists only in-frame clones, some missing. There are about 77,000 clones in the sample; more than 85% occur only once, and 4.7% lies in the top ten. The specimen was peripheral blood, collected 28 days after the second AZD1222 dose. These TCRs come from an adult who received the AZD1222 COVID-19 vaccine.

The V gene is TRBV5-5, the J gene TRBJ1-4, with TRBD1 matching over 8 bases. Germline assignment: CDR1 SGHKS and CDR2 YYEKEE (reference sequence). The V segment lost 4 bases and the J segment 4 bases; nucleotides outside the gene matches: 6. CDR3 length: 15 residues. In DNA, the CDR3 is TGTGCCAGCAGCAAGGAACAGGGGGTTAATGAAAAACTGTTTTTT. This gives the protein CASSKEQGVNEKLFF.

The count of this clone is one. V is TRBV9 and J is TRBJ2-7, with a weak D call TRBD2 (6 bases). The germline gives CDR1 SGDLS, CDR2 YYNGEE. This CDR3 comprises 14 residues. V lost 0 bases and J 2 bases, leaving 9 bases between the germline ends. In nucleotides, the CDR3 is TGTGCCAGCAGCGTAGTGGAGGGTGCCTACGAGCAGTACTTC. Protein sequence: CASSVVEGAYEQYF.

V and J are TRBV7-8 and TRBJ1-1; D perhaps matches TRBD1 (5 bases). Germline V gene lookup returns CDR1 SGHVS and CDR2 FQNEAQ. The length of the CDR3 is 19 residues. Between the trimmed V and J ends, which lost 3 bases and 2 bases, there was a span of 25 bases. The CDR3 DNA reads TGTGCCAGCAGCTTGGGTGTGAGGAGGTTAAGGGGAGAAAACACTGAAGCTTTCTTT. This encodes CASSLGVRRLRGENTEAFF.